A selection of T cell receptor beta chains follows, all from one sample in a study of a mutant IDH1 vaccine in newly diagnosed glioma. Some clones are missing from TCRdb's copy, which holds only in-frame ones; the method was immunoSEQ multiplex PCR. The sample includes about 88,000 clones, about 80% of them seen just once. The specimen comprised PBMCs, sampled from a glioma patient treated with radiotherapy, temozolomide or both. These receptors came from a man in his forties with glioma. Some clones in this sample may be carry-over from other donors' samples. The CDR3 runs from the conserved cysteine through the conserved F or W. D genes are given only for firm matches. Clone size is shown for a subset of rows, as once, few, many or a class of expanded clone.

d_call	cdr3_length	clone_size	j_call	v_call	cdr3_aa	cdr3_nt
-	14	-	TRBJ2-7	TRBV10-3	CAISDGQVSYEQYF	TGTGCCATCAGTGACGGACAAGTCTCCTACGAGCAGTACTTC
-	15	once	TRBJ1-2	TRBV7-2	CASSLGAVANYGYTF	TGTGCCAGCAGCTTAGGGGCAGTCGCTAACTATGGCTACACCTTC
-	11	-	TRBJ1-3	TRBV9	CASSVVDTIYF	TGTGCCAGCAGCGTAGTTGACACCATATATTTT
TRBD1	16	-	TRBJ2-7	TRBV27	CASSLPQTGDSYEQYF	TGTGCCAGCAGTTTACCTCAAACAGGGGACTCCTACGAGCAGTACTTC
-	16	-	TRBJ1-2	TRBV7-9	CASSRMTGTKIYGYTF	TGTGCCAGCAGCCGAATGACCGGGACGAAGATCTATGGCTACACCTTC
TRBD1	16	-	TRBJ1-5	TRBV7-2	CASSPRTGSGNQPQHF	TGTGCCAGCAGCCCTAGGACAGGGTCGGGCAATCAGCCCCAGCATTTT
TRBD2	14	-	TRBJ2-7	TRBV6-5	CASSGRGVSYEQYF	TGTGCCAGCAGTGGACGGGGGGTTTCCTACGAGCAGTACTTC
TRBD1	15	-	TRBJ2-5	TRBV7-9	CASRSGQGVGETQYF	TGTGCCAGCAGATCCGGACAGGGAGTGGGGGAGACCCAGTACTTC
-	13	-	TRBJ2-2	TRBV18	CASSPVSTGELFF	TGTGCCAGCTCACCAGTCAGCACCGGGGAGCTGTTTTTT
-	14	once	TRBJ1-5	TRBV9	CASSSYTQGQPQHF	TGTGCCAGCAGCTCCTACACACAGGGTCAGCCCCAGCATTTT
-	14	-	TRBJ2-1	TRBV2	CASSGGSSYNEQFF	TGTGCCAGCAGTGGGGGGAGCTCCTACAATGAGCAGTTCTTC
-	13	-	TRBJ1-5	TRBV6-6	CASSESWNQPQHF	TGTGCCAGCAGTGAGTCTTGGAATCAGCCCCAGCATTTT
-	12	-	TRBJ1-1	TRBV7-9	CASSSTVAEAFF	TGTGCCAGCAGCTCGACCGTGGCTGAAGCTTTCTTT
-	12	-	TRBJ2-1	TRBV6-4	CASSDGYNEQFF	TGTGCCAGCAGTGACGGGTACAATGAGCAGTTCTTC
TRBD1	15	-	TRBJ1-5	TRBV5-1	CASSLGAGGYQPQHF	TGCGCCAGCAGCTTGGGGGCAGGGGGCTATCAGCCCCAGCATTTT
TRBD1	14	-	TRBJ1-6	TRBV7-9	CASSRDRDNSPLHF	TGTGCCAGCAGCCGGGACAGAGATAATTCACCCCTCCACTTT
TRBD1	15	few	TRBJ1-2	TRBV6-5	CASSYSGQLNYGYTF	TGTGCCAGCAGTTACTCGGGACAGCTTAACTATGGCTACACCTTC
-	13	-	TRBJ1-1	TRBV7-8	CASSSKGGTEAFF	TGTGCCAGCAGCTCAAAAGGGGGCACTGAAGCTTTCTTT
-	16	-	TRBJ1-1	TRBV25-1	CASSGYSWGANTEAFF	TGTGCCAGCAGTGGATACTCGTGGGGAGCGAACACTGAAGCTTTCTTT
TRBD1	14	-	TRBJ2-7	TRBV2	CASSEGQGSYEQYF	TGTGCCAGCAGTGAGGGACAGGGGTCCTACGAGCAGTACTTC
-	13	-	TRBJ2-2	TRBV5-1	CASSLRNTGELFF	TGCGCCAGCAGCTTACGAAACACCGGGGAGCTGTTTTTT
-	15	once	TRBJ1-3	TRBV4-1	CASSQDEGYGNTIYF	TGCGCCAGCAGCCAAGATGAAGGGTATGGAAACACCATATATTTT
-	13	-	TRBJ2-7	TRBV13	CASSLVGGYEQYF	TGTGCCAGCAGCTTAGTTGGGGGCTACGAGCAGTACTTC
-	13	-	TRBJ2-4	TRBV2	CASSESQGELGGF	TGTGCCAGCAGTGAATCCCAAGGGGAACTAGGGGGCTTC
TRBD1	15	-	TRBJ1-2	TRBV10-3	CAISEFGGQGDGYTF	TGTGCCATCAGTGAGTTCGGGGGACAGGGTGACGGCTACACCTTC
-	16	-	TRBJ1-5	TRBV7-2	CASSPFGGGLGQPQHF	TGTGCCAGCAGCCCGTTTGGGGGAGGGCTGGGTCAGCCCCAGCATTTT
TRBD1	14	-	TRBJ2-7	TRBV6-5	CASSAGTGKYEQYF	TGTGCCAGCAGTGCCGGGACAGGGAAGTACGAGCAGTACTTC
-	15	-	TRBJ2-1	TRBV6-5	CASSSTGSSYNEQFF	TGTGCCAGCAGTTCCACGGGGAGCTCCTACAATGAGCAGTTCTTC
-	14	-	TRBJ2-7	TRBV18	CASSLQGEGYEQYF	TGTGCCAGCTCGCTGCAGGGAGAAGGGTACGAGCAGTACTTC
-	12	-	TRBJ1-2	TRBV30	CAWFPGAGGYTF	TGTGCCTGGTTTCCGGGGGCAGGAGGCTACACCTTC
TRBD2	15	-	TRBJ2-5	TRBV15	CATSRHRRGVETQYF	TGTGCCACCAGCAGACACCGGCGGGGGGTAGAGACCCAGTACTTC
TRBD1	15	-	TRBJ1-6	TRBV2	CASRTGTAYNSPLHF	TGTGCCAGCAGAACCGGGACAGCCTATAATTCACCCCTCCACTTT
TRBD1	16	-	TRBJ1-4	TRBV27	CASSSPMRDRHEKLFF	TGTGCCAGCAGTTCCCCAATGCGGGACAGGCATGAAAAACTGTTTTTT
-	11	-	TRBJ2-7	TRBV11-2	CASSSPDSGHF	TGTGCCAGCAGCTCGCCGGACAGCGGGCACTTC
-	14	few	TRBJ1-1	TRBV5-1	CASSFREIDTEAFF	TGCGCCAGCAGCTTTAGGGAGATAGACACTGAAGCTTTCTTT
-	17	once	TRBJ1-6	TRBV5-6	CASSFVAGSSYNSPLHF	TGTGCCAGCAGCTTCGTCGCAGGGAGCTCCTATAATTCACCCCTCCACTTT
TRBD1	13	-	TRBJ1-6	TRBV2	CASRDRGSSPLHF	TGTGCCAGCCGGGACAGAGGGAGTTCACCCCTCCACTTT
-	13	-	TRBJ1-6	TRBV10-1	CASSEVYNSPLHF	TGCGCCAGCAGTGAGGTCTATAATTCACCCCTCCACTTT
-	16	-	TRBJ2-7	TRBV7-8	CASSLGSRAEIYEQYF	TGTGCCAGCAGCTTAGGATCTAGGGCGGAAATCTACGAGCAGTACTTC
-	13	-	TRBJ1-1	TRBV10-2	CASSVDARTEAFF	TGCGCCAGCAGTGTAGACGCTAGGACTGAAGCTTTCTTT
-	12	-	TRBJ1-1	TRBV5-5	CASSWGHLEAFF	TGTGCCAGCAGTTGGGGACACCTTGAAGCTTTCTTT
-	15	-	TRBJ2-5	TRBV9	CASSVALAERETQYF	TGTGCCAGCAGCGTAGCTCTAGCAGAGAGAGAGACCCAGTACTTC
-	15	few	TRBJ1-1	TRBV30	CAWTGAGGVGTEAFF	TGTGCCTGGACAGGGGCGGGAGGTGTGGGCACTGAAGCTTTCTTT
-	14	-	TRBJ1-6	TRBV7-2	CASSLGFGSSPLHF	TGTGCCAGCAGCTTAGGATTCGGGAGTTCACCCCTCCACTTT
-	13	-	TRBJ1-1	TRBV6-5	CASTPPGYTEAFF	TGTGCCAGCACCCCACCAGGGTACACTGAAGCTTTCTTT
-	14	once	TRBJ2-5	TRBV7-2	CASSLAGRGETQYF	TGTGCCAGCAGCTTAGCGGGCAGGGGAGAGACCCAGTACTTC
-	16	-	TRBJ2-7	TRBV5-1	CASSLWSGVVYYEQYF	TGCGCCAGCAGCTTGTGGTCTGGGGTAGTTTACTACGAGCAGTACTTC
TRBD1	16	-	TRBJ1-1	TRBV5-1	CASSPRPTGVNTEAFF	TGCGCCAGCAGCCCGCGGCCGACAGGGGTTAACACTGAAGCTTTCTTT
-	17	-	TRBJ2-2	TRBV19	CASIGMGRAAGTGELFF	TGTGCCAGTATAGGAATGGGCCGCGCTGCCGGCACCGGGGAGCTGTTTTTT
-	15	-	TRBJ2-3	TRBV2	CASSEQGLALDTQYF	TGTGCCAGCAGTGAACAGGGGTTGGCGTTGGATACGCAGTATTTT
-	15	-	TRBJ1-6	TRBV6-5	CASSQGRLWASPLHF	TGTGCCAGCAGCCAAGGACGGCTGTGGGCTTCACCCCTCCACTTT
-	13	-	TRBJ1-1	TRBV2	CAKGTLANTEAFF	TGTGCCAAGGGGACATTGGCGAACACTGAAGCTTTCTTT
-	19	-	TRBJ2-2	TRBV7-9	CASIHKLGFWTEDTGELFF	TGTGCCAGCATCCACAAACTTGGGTTTTGGACAGAGGACACCGGGGAGCTGTTTTTT